These 28 T cell receptor beta chains share one sample of origin, sequenced in a study of T cell responses to AZD1222 COVID-19 vaccine. Here immunoSEQ multiplex PCR was the method, and the copy in TCRdb shows in-frame clones only, minus some. This table holds roughly 150,000 clones, 94% found once. The sequencing here drew on peripheral blood, taken 28 days after the second AZD1222 dose. These receptors were obtained from an adult who received the AZD1222 COVID-19 vaccine.

This clone was observed a handful of times. The V and J genes are TRBV6-5 and TRBJ1-4; no reliable D call. The CDR3 consists of 14 residues. V was clipped by 5 bases and J by 7 bases, with 14 bases between them. Germline V gene sequence: CDR1 MNHEY, CDR2 SVGAGI. In DNA, the CDR3 is TGTGCCAGCAGTCGGACGATTTACGGTGAAAAACTGTTTTTT. Translation gives CASSRTIYGEKLFF.

This clone was counted a single time. The gene calls are TRBV19 and TRBJ1-2; D unclear. The ends were cut back, 1 base at V and 3 bases at J, with 18 bases in the middle. Per the germline V gene, CDR1 is LNHDA and CDR2 is SQIVND (reference sequence). There are 17 residues in the CDR3. Written as DNA, the CDR3 is TGTGCCAGTAGTATAGTTCTTAGACGCCGCACGGACTATGGCTACACCTTC. Its protein product is CASSIVLRRRTDYGYTF.

The J gene is TRBJ2-2, the V gene TRBV19; 15 nucleotides align to TRBD2. After removal of 8 bases from V and 5 bases from J, the junction contained 6 bases not matched to a gene. CDR3 length: 16 amino acids. Germline loops: CDR1 LNHDA, CDR2 SQIVND (reference sequence). The CDR3 coding sequence is TGTGCCAGTCAGGGACTAGCGGGAGGAGAGACCGGGGAGCTGTTTTTT. Translated, it gives CASQGLAGGETGELFF. Full variable domain (remainder filled in from reference TRBV19 and TRBJ2-2): DGGITQSPKYLFRKEGQNVTLSCEQNLNHDAMYWYRQDPGQGLRLIYYSQIVNDFQKGDIAEGYSVSREKKESFPLTVTSAQKNPTAFYLCASQGLAGGETGELFFGEGSRLTVL.

The chain recombines TRBV10-3 with TRBJ2-5; 9 nucleotides line up with TRBD2. The V gene's germline CDR1 is ENHRY and CDR2 SYGVKD. This CDR3 region has 18 residues. Trimming cost V 0 bases and J 4 bases; bases outside gene matches: 12. CDR3 sequence (DNA): TGTGCCATCAGTGAGTCGAAGGGATTAGCGGGAGAACGAGAGACCCAGTACTTC. Protein product: CAISESKGLAGERETQYF.

V and J are TRBV10-3 and TRBJ1-3, with 10 positions matching TRBD1. J lost 4 bases, V lost 6 bases, and 3 bases had no gene match. Germline CDR1 and CDR2: ENHRY and SYGVKD. There are 14 residues in the CDR3. The CDR3 DNA sequence: TGTGCCATCAGCGACAGGGGGCGAGGAAACACCATATATTTT. Translation gives CAISDRGRGNTIYF.

V is TRBV13 and J is TRBJ1-1, with D unclear. Germline loops: CDR1 PRHDT, CDR2 FYEKMQ (reference sequence). Trimming cost V 5 bases and J 0 bases, with 10 bases left between them. This CDR3 region has 14 residues. DNA of the CDR3: TGTGCCAGCAGCAACGGGCAGATGAACACTGAAGCTTTCTTT. Its protein is CASSNGQMNTEAFF.

The gene calls are TRBV19 and TRBJ1-2, with D possibly TRBD1 on 6 matching bases. Per germline, CDR1 LNHDA and CDR2 SQIVND (reference sequence). The CDR3 length is 14 residues. Trimming pared 4 bases from V and 4 bases from J, leaving 13 bases between. CDR3 sequence: CASSRNGGAYGYTF. CDR3 DNA: TGTGCCAGTAGTAGAAATGGGGGCGCCTATGGCTACACCTTC.

This clone showed up just once. CDR3 coding DNA: TGTGCCAGCAGTTACCCCAACGGGGGACGGCACTACGAGCAGTACTTC. Its protein product is CASSYPNGGRHYEQYF. J is TRBJ2-7 and V is TRBV6-5; maybe TRBD2 (6 bases). Trimming removed 2 bases from V and 3 bases from J, with 17 bases in between. CDR1 and CDR2 from the germline V gene are MNHEY and SVGAGI. The CDR3 is 16 residues long.

The chain couples TRBV27 to TRBJ2-7; D is tentatively TRBD1 or TRBD2 (5 bases each). CDR3 length: 14 residues. Germline values: CDR1 MNHEY, CDR2 SMNVEV (reference sequence). Trimming shortened V by 2 bases and J by 4 bases, and 12 bases separated the two germline ends. This chain's CDR3 is CASSLTRGGYEQYF. The CDR3 DNA reads TGTGCCAGCAGTTTAACGAGGGGCGGGTACGAGCAGTACTTC.

This sequence joins TRBV3-1 (or the pseudogene TRBV3-2) and TRBJ2-3, with 9 bases fitting TRBD2. Losses at the gene ends were 0 bases for V and 3 bases for J; bases not matched to a gene: 10. The length of the CDR3 is 18 residues. CDR1 is LGHDT, CDR2 YNNKEL, per germline (reference sequence). The CDR3 loop is CASSQDPVAGAGTDTQYF. CDR3 DNA sequence: TGTGCCAGCAGCCAAGACCCGGTAGCGGGAGCGGGGACAGATACGCAGTATTTT.

The rearrangement links TRBV4-1 to TRBJ2-1; TRBD2 matches at 8 bases. Germline trimming cut 0 bases from V and 1 base from J; bases unmatched to any gene: 5. The CDR3 runs 17 residues. From germline, CDR1 is MGHRA and CDR2 YSYEKL. CDR3: CASSQEITSGSYNEQFF. The CDR3 nucleotides are TGCGCCAGCAGCCAAGAGATAACTAGCGGTTCCTACAATGAGCAGTTCTTC.

The V and J genes are TRBV29-1 and TRBJ1-1; TRBD1 is a possible D gene (5 bases). CDR1 is SQVTM, CDR2 ANQGSEA, per germline. The CDR3 sequence is 11 residues long. V was shortened by 8 bases and J by 14 bases, with 21 bases between the two germline ends. The CDR3 bases are TGCAGCCTCAAGGTCGGGACGTCGGCCTTCTTT. This sequence encodes CSLKVGTSAFF.

This chain links TRBV30 with TRBJ2-1; no reliable D call. The V gene lost 0 bases and the J gene lost 7 bases, with 7 bases spanning the gap. Germline values: CDR1 GTSNPN, CDR2 SVGIG (reference sequence). The CDR3 has 12 residues. In DNA form, the CDR3 reads TGTGCCTGGAGTGTACAAGGGAATGAGCAGTTCTTC. Translation: CAWSVQGNEQFF.

The rearrangement joins TRBV5-1 to TRBJ2-1, with TRBD1 as a possible D gene (5 bases). The CDR3 is made up of 13 amino acids. Germline V gene data show CDR1 as SGHRS and CDR2 as YFSETQ. V dropped 3 bases and J dropped 9 bases, with 13 bases sitting between them. CDR3: CASSSRVGPEQFF. The CDR3 DNA sequence: TGCGCCAGCAGCTCCAGGGTAGGCCCTGAGCAGTTCTTC. The full variable domain, with the rest looked up from reference TRBV5-1 and TRBJ2-1, is KAGVTQTPRYLIKTRGQQVTLSCSPISGHRSVSWYQQTPGQGLQFLFEYFSETQRNKGNFPGRFSGRQFSNSRSEMNVSTLELGDSALYLCASSSRVGPEQFFGPGTRLTVL.

The chain uses TRBV7-9 and TRBJ2-3; D is unresolved. The V end lost 2 bases, the J end lost 2 bases, and 14 bases lay between the germline ends. This CDR3 region has 16 residues. Looked up from germline, CDR1 is SEHNR and CDR2 is FQNEAQ (reference sequence). The CDR3 is CASSLSFRGDTDTQYF. The CDR3 bases are TGTGCCAGCAGCTTATCCTTCCGCGGAGACACAGATACGCAGTATTTT. Full variable domain (missing parts from reference TRBV7-9 and TRBJ2-3): DTGVSQNPRHKITKRGQNVTFRCDPISEHNRLYWYRQTLGQGPEFLTYFQNEAQLEKSRLLSDRFSAERPKGSFSTLEIQRTEQGDSAMYLCASSLSFRGDTDTQYFGPGTRLTVL.

CDR3 sequence reads: CASSLGAGVGEQYF. DNA for the CDR3: TGCGCCAGCAGCTTGGGAGCGGGAGTAGGGGAGCAGTACTTC. V gene TRBV5-1 combines with J gene TRBJ2-7; 8 nucleotides agree with TRBD2. The junction had 6 bases not matched to a gene; V was cut back by 0 bases and J by 7 bases. CDR1 and CDR2 (germline): SGHRS, YFSETQ. This CDR3 contains 14 residues.

This chain links TRBV7-2 with TRBJ2-7; no firm D call. V shed 4 bases and J shed 3 bases, with 13 bases lying between them. The CDR3 is 14 amino acids. CDR1 SGHTA and CDR2 FQGNSA come from the germline V gene. CDR3 DNA sequence: TGTGCCAGCAGCTACTTGGCAGGCCTCTACGAGCAGTACTTC. This sequence encodes CASSYLAGLYEQYF.

This sequence joins TRBV6-2 or TRBV6-3 and TRBJ2-2; D not certain. V was shortened by 5 bases and J by 1 base, with 14 bases between the two germline ends. Germline loops: CDR1 MNHEY, CDR2 SVGEGT. The CDR3 consists of 16 residues. The CDR3 nucleotides read TGTGCCAGCAGTCCAATGCGGACGGTGAACACCGGGGAGCTGTTTTTT. Translating gives CASSPMRTVNTGELFF.

The chain uses TRBV2 and TRBJ1-2; perhaps TRBD1 as D (5 bases). The CDR3 spans 13 residues. The V end lost 3 bases, the J end lost 5 bases, and 10 bases lay between the germline ends. Per the germline V gene, CDR1 is SNHLY and CDR2 is FYNNEI. The CDR3 loop is CASSDRGGYGYTF. Written as DNA, the CDR3 is TGTGCCAGCAGTGATAGGGGAGGGTATGGCTACACCTTC.

The chain links TRBV29-1 to TRBJ1-1, with D possibly being TRBD1 (5 bases). Germline assignment: CDR1 SQVTM and CDR2 ANQGSEA. Between the trimmed V and J ends, which lost 6 bases and 12 bases, there was a span of 20 bases. The length of the CDR3 is 12 residues. The CDR3 nucleotides are TGCAGCGTACTATCGGGACTGTCGGCTTCTTTCTTT. Translation: CSVLSGLSASFF.

The genes are TRBV18 and TRBJ1-3; D might be TRBD1 (5 bases). The germline V gene has CDR1 KGHSH and CDR2 LQKENI. The V gene lost 3 bases and the J gene lost 3 bases, with 9 bases spanning the gap. The CDR3 loop spans 14 amino acids. CDR3 amino acids: CASSPDSVGNTIYF. Written as DNA, the CDR3 is TGTGCCAGCTCACCCGACAGTGTTGGAAACACCATATATTTT.

The rearrangement joins TRBV29-1 to TRBJ2-7; D not resolved. V lost 6 bases and J lost 6, with 15 bases in between. The CDR3 is 12 amino acids. In germline, CDR1 is SQVTM, CDR2 ANQGSEA. The CDR3 nucleotides read TGCAGCGTCACCGACGGAACCAGCGAGCAGTACTTC. It specifies CSVTDGTSEQYF.

The chain links TRBV20-1 to TRBJ1-2; D gene ambiguous. V lost 6 bases, J lost 5 bases, and 7 bases lay in between. The CDR3 loop spans 10 amino acids. CDR1 is DFQATT and CDR2 is SNEGSKA in the germline V gene (reference sequence). The CDR3 nucleotides are TGCAGTGCGCTGGAATATGGCTACACCTTC. Translating it yields CSALEYGYTF.

The chain has TRBV28 and TRBJ2-3, with D possibly TRBD2 on 6 matching bases. There are 16 residues in the CDR3. Germline V CDR1 and CDR2: MDHEN, SYDVKM. V lost 3 bases and J lost 0, with 13 bases in between. This CDR3 reads CASSFLGRTSTDTQYF. In nucleotides, the CDR3 is TGTGCCAGCAGTTTTCTGGGGAGGACTAGCACAGATACGCAGTATTTT.

The genes are TRBV27 and TRBJ2-1; tentative D call: TRBD1 (5 bases). This CDR3 is built from 16 residues. V lost 5 bases and J lost 4, with 18 bases in between. Germline V CDR1 and CDR2: MNHEY, SMNVEV (reference sequence). The chain's CDR3 is CASSLPPGRMYNEQFF. The CDR3 nucleotides read TGTGCCAGCAGTCTCCCGCCAGGGCGGATGTACAATGAGCAGTTCTTC.

This clone has only a few counts. This chain connects TRBV2 to TRBJ1-1; D is undetermined. CDR3 size: 15 residues. Germline CDR1 is SNHLY and CDR2 is FYNNEI. The ends were cut back, 4 bases at V and 1 base at J, with 13 bases in the middle. CDR3 amino acids: CASSVARIKNTEAFF. CDR3 in DNA: TGTGCCAGCAGTGTGGCACGGATTAAGAACACTGAAGCTTTCTTT.

The CDR3 is CASSALTSGSSGGYEQYF. The CDR3 DNA is TGCGCCAGCAGCGCCCTGACTAGCGGGAGTTCGGGGGGCTACGAGCAGTACTTC. This chain uses TRBV5-1 with TRBJ2-7, with 12 bases that match TRBD2. The CDR3 is made up of 18 amino acids. Losses at the gene ends were 4 bases for V and 3 bases for J; bases not matched to a gene: 14. CDR1 and CDR2 from the germline V gene are SGHRS and YFSETQ.

The chain couples TRBV18 to TRBJ2-2, with 10 bases identical to TRBD1. The V gene end was trimmed by 3 bases and the J gene end by 5 bases; junction bases not matched to a gene: 21. Germline V gene sequence: CDR1 KGHSH, CDR2 LQKENI. This CDR3 is built from 21 residues. The chain's CDR3 is CASSPLVTWTGGTYGTGELFF. The CDR3 DNA reads as TGTGCCAGCTCACCCCTCGTAACGTGGACAGGGGGGACTTATGGTACCGGGGAGCTGTTTTTT.